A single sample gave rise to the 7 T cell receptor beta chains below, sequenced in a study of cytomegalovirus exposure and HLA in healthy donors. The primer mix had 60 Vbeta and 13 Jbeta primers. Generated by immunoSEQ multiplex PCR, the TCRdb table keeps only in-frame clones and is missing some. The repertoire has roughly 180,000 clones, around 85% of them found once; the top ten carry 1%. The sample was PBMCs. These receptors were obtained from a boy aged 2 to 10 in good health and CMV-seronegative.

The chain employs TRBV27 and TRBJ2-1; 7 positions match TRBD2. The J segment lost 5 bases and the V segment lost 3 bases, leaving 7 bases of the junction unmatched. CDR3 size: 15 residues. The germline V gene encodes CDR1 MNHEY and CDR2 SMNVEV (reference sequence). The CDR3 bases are TGTGCCAGCAGTTTGCCGGGGGGACTGGACAATGAGCAGTTCTTC. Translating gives CASSLPGGLDNEQFF.

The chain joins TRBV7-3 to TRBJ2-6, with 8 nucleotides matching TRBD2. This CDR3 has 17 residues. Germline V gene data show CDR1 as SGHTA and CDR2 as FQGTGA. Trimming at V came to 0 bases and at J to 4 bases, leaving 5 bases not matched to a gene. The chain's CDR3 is CASSLTAGAQGANVLTF. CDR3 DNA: TGTGCCAGCAGCTTAACAGCGGGAGCGCAGGGGGCCAACGTCCTGACTTTC. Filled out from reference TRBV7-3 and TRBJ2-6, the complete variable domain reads GAGVSQTPSNKVTEKGKYVELRCDPISGHTALYWYRQSLGQGPEFLIYFQGTGAADDSGLPNDRFFAVRPEGSVSTLKIQRTERGDSAVYLCASSLTAGAQGANVLTFGAGSRLTVL.

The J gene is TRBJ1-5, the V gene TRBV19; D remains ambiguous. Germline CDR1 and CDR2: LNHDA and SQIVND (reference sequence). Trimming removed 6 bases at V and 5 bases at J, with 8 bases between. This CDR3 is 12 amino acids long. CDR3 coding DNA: TGTGCCAGTAGCAACCGCGATCAGCCCCAGCATTTT. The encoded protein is CASSNRDQPQHF.

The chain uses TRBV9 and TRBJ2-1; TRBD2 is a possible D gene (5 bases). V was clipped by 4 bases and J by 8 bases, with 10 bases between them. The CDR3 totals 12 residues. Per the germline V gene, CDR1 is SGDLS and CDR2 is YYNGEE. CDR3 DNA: TGTGCCAGCAGCTCTCACGGGGATGAGCAGTTCTTC. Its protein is CASSSHGDEQFF.

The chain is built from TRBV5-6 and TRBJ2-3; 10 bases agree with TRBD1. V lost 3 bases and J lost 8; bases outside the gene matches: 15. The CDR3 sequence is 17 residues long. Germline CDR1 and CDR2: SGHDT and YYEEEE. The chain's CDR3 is CASSSTVGGQGKGTQYF. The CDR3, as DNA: TGTGCCAGCAGCTCGACCGTCGGGGGACAGGGGAAGGGTACGCAGTATTTT.

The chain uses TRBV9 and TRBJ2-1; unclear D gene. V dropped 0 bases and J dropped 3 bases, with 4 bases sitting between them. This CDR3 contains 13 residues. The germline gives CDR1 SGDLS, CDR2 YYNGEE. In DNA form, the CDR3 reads TGTGCCAGCAGCGTAGATAACTACAATGAGCAGTTCTTC. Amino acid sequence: CASSVDNYNEQFF. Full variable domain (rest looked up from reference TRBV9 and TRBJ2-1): DSGVTQTPKHLITATGQRVTLRCSPRSGDLSVYWYQQSLDQGLQFLIQYYNGEERAKGNILERFSAQQFPDLHSELNLSSLELGDSALYFCASSVDNYNEQFFGPGTRLTVL.

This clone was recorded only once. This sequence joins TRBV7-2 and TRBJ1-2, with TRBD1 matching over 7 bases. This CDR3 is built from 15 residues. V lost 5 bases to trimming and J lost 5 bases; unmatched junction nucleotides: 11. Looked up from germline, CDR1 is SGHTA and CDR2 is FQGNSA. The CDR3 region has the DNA TGTGCCAGCAGCAGAACAGGGGTATTGCAATATGGCTACACCTTC. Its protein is CASSRTGVLQYGYTF.